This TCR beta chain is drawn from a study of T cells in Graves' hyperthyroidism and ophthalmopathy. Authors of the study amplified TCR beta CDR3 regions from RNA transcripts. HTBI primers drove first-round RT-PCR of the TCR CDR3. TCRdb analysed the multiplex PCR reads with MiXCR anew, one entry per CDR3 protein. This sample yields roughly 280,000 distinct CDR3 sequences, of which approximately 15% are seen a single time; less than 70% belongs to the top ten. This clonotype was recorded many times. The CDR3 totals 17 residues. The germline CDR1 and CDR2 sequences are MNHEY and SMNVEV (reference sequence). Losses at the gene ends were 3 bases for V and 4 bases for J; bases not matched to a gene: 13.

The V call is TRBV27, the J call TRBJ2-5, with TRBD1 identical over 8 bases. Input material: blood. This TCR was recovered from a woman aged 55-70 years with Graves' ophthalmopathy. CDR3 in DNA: TGTGCCAGCAGTTTCTACAGACCCCAAACAGGGGGAGAGACCCAGTACTTC. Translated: CASSFYRPQTGGETQYF.